The 28 T cell receptor beta chains given below trace back to one sample, sequenced in a study of CD4 T cells in relation to SARS-CoV-2 and coronaviruses. TCRdb keeps only in-frame clones here, not all; method: immunoSEQ multiplex PCR. The data contain about 21,000 clones, just under 80% of them singletons. Their recognized antigens are unknown. The unexposed donors gave CD4+ T cells in about 2011-2018, prior to COVID-19. After about 10 days of culture, CD4+ T cells were isolated. Sequences were obtained from CD4+ T cells from PBMCs, cultured in vitro. The receptors come from a human donor in good health.

CDR3: CASSPGQSFHEQYF. In nucleotides, the CDR3 is TGTGCCAGCAGCCCGGGACAGTCTTTCCACGAGCAGTACTTC. The chain couples TRBV5-8 to TRBJ2-7; 7 bases are shared with TRBD1. V dropped 4 bases and J dropped 5; count of bases not matched to a gene: 9. From germline, CDR1 is SGHTS and CDR2 YDEGEE. The CDR3 consists of 14 residues.

The CDR3 DNA is TGTGCCAGCAGCTTATCCACAGGTATGAACACTGAAGCTTTCTTT. Its protein product is CASSLSTGMNTEAFF. This rearrangement joins TRBV7-2 to TRBJ1-1; D possibly corresponds to TRBD1 (5 bases). The germline V gene has CDR1 SGHTA and CDR2 FQGNSA. With 2 bases removed from V and 0 bases from J, the gap between germline ends came to 10 bases. The length of the CDR3 is 15 residues.

The rearrangement joins TRBV11-2 to TRBJ1-2; a weak D match, TRBD1 (5 bases). With 6 bases removed from V and 4 bases from J, the gap between germline ends came to 15 bases. The germline CDR1 and CDR2 sequences are SGHAT and FQNNGV. The CDR3 covers 14 residues. The CDR3 DNA is TGTGCCAGCAGTCAAAACCAGGGACCCTATGGCTACACCTTC. Its translation: CASSQNQGPYGYTF.

About this clone itself: An end of the junction differs from the germline gene, which may be a read error. V is TRBV3-1 (or the pseudogene TRBV3-2) and J is TRBJ2-5; weak D call: TRBD2 (5 bases). CDR3 length: 14 amino acids. The V gene's germline CDR1 is LGHDT and CDR2 YNNKEL (reference sequence). CDR3: CASNQARAQETQYF. The CDR3 nucleotides are TGTGCCAGCAACCAAGCGCGGGCTCAGGAGACCCAGTACTTC.

The J gene is TRBJ2-3, the V gene TRBV19, with 14 bases identical to TRBD2. The length of the CDR3 is 18 residues. Germline lookup yields CDR1 LNHDA and CDR2 SQIVND (reference sequence). V lost 5 bases to trimming and J lost 3 bases; unmatched junction nucleotides: 10. The CDR3 nucleotides read TGTGCCAGTAGTTTTGAGTCCGGGACTAGCGGGAGAACAGATACGCAGTATTTT. Protein: CASSFESGTSGRTDTQYF.

This clone was counted a few times. V gene TRBV6-5 combines with J gene TRBJ2-2, with 8 nucleotides matching TRBD2. V trimming: 6 bases; J trimming: 9 bases; junction bases outside the gene matches: 12. The CDR3 has 15 residues. CDR1 and CDR2 (germline): MNHEY, SVGAGI. The CDR3 DNA reads as TGTGCCAGCAGCCCAATTAGCGGGACCCCCCGGGAGCTGTTTTTT. The encoded protein is CASSPISGTPRELFF.

This clone was seen more than once but under ten times. The rearrangement links TRBV14 to TRBJ1-1; D perhaps matches TRBD1 (5 bases). Trimming stripped 4 bases from V and 1 base from J, with 10 bases between. The CDR3 has 14 amino acids. Germline CDR1 reads SGHDN; CDR2 reads FVKESK. This CDR3 reads CASSPLGGNTEAFF. The CDR3 DNA reads as TGTGCCAGCAGCCCCCTTGGGGGGAACACTGAAGCTTTCTTT.

The V and J genes are TRBV6-2 or TRBV6-3 and TRBJ1-2; unclear D gene. V was shortened by 4 bases and J by 1 base, with 7 bases between the two germline ends. CDR3 length: 13 residues. Germline CDR1 reads MNHEY; CDR2 reads SVGEGT. CDR3 in DNA: TGTGCCAGCAGTTCCAGAGATAACTATGGCTACACCTTC. It is translated as CASSSRDNYGYTF.

The rearrangement uses TRBV5-1 and TRBJ2-2; no reliable D call. V lost 0 bases, J lost 4 bases, and 7 bases lay in between. Germline V gene lookup returns CDR1 SGHRS and CDR2 YFSETQ. CDR3 size: 14 residues. The CDR3 DNA is TGCGCCAGCAGCTTGGGGCAGCCCACCGGGGAGCTGTTTTTT. Protein product: CASSLGQPTGELFF. Full variable domain (rest looked up from reference TRBV5-1 and TRBJ2-2): KAGVTQTPRYLIKTRGQQVTLSCSPISGHRSVSWYQQTPGQGLQFLFEYFSETQRNKGNFPGRFSGRQFSNSRSEMNVSTLELGDSALYLCASSLGQPTGELFFGEGSRLTVL.

V and J are TRBV19 and TRBJ1-5; tentative D call: TRBD1 (5 bases). V dropped 7 bases and J dropped 0 bases, with 13 bases sitting between them. This CDR3 comprises 15 residues. Germline-derived CDR1 and CDR2 are LNHDA and SQIVND (reference sequence). The CDR3 region is CASITTGNSNQPQHF. DNA of the CDR3: TGTGCCAGTATAACCACAGGTAATAGCAATCAGCCCCAGCATTTT.

DNA of the CDR3: TGTGCCACCAGTGATTACAGGAGTGATCAGCCCCAGCATTTT. Its protein is CATSDYRSDQPQHF. This chain connects TRBV24-1 to TRBJ1-5; the D gene is possibly TRBD1 (5 bases). Germline assignment: CDR1 KGHDR and CDR2 SFDVKD. V dropped 2 bases and J dropped 5 bases, with 9 bases sitting between them. The CDR3 has 14 residues.

J is TRBJ2-7 and V is TRBV7-2, with D hard to call. Germline V gene lookup returns CDR1 SGHTA and CDR2 FQGNSA. With 4 bases removed from V and 4 bases from J, the gap between germline ends came to 11 bases. There are 13 residues in the CDR3. This chain's CDR3 is CASSWRHQYEQYF. DNA for the CDR3: TGTGCCAGCAGCTGGAGACACCAATACGAGCAGTACTTC.

The rearrangement joins TRBV30 to TRBJ2-7; 11 bases fit TRBD2. CDR3 length: 17 residues. Per the germline V gene, CDR1 is GTSNPN and CDR2 is SVGIG (reference sequence). Losses at the gene ends were 4 bases for V and 0 bases for J; bases not matched to a gene: 11. The CDR3 loop is CAWTTSGSSWGSYEQYF. The CDR3 DNA is TGTGCCTGGACAACTAGCGGGAGTTCGTGGGGCTCCTACGAGCAGTACTTC.

The rearrangement links TRBV30 to TRBJ2-2, with D perhaps being TRBD1 or TRBD2 (6 bases each). Trimming shortened V by 8 bases and J by 7 bases, and 20 bases separated the two germline ends. The CDR3 contains 14 residues. Per germline, CDR1 GTSNPN and CDR2 SVGIG (reference sequence). The DNA of the CDR3 is TGTGCCCAATCTACGGGGGCTAGCCGCGGGGAGCTGTTTTTT. The encoded protein is CAQSTGASRGELFF.

The chain uses TRBV3-1 (or the pseudogene TRBV3-2) and TRBJ1-3; 7 nucleotides line up with TRBD1. This CDR3 comprises 17 residues. Germline loops: CDR1 LGHDT, CDR2 YNNKEL (reference sequence). The ends lost 4 bases at V and 3 bases at J; junction bases unmatched: 12. The CDR3 reads CASSRTSGGFGGNTIYF. The CDR3 region has the DNA TGTGCCAGCAGCCGTACATCAGGGGGGTTCGGTGGAAACACCATATATTTT.

The chain has TRBV6-5 and TRBJ1-5; possible D gene TRBD1, 6 bases. V was clipped by 5 bases and J by 6 bases, with 11 bases between them. CDR1 is MNHEY and CDR2 is SVGAGI in the germline V gene. The CDR3 consists of 13 residues. The CDR3 sequence is CASSNRVSQPQHF. Here the CDR3 DNA reads TGTGCCAGCAGTAACAGGGTCTCTCAGCCCCAGCATTTT.

The chain links TRBV9 to TRBJ1-2; D not resolved. The germline V gene encodes CDR1 SGDLS and CDR2 YYNGEE. The CDR3 runs to 15 residues. The V and J ends lost 3 bases and 2 bases respectively, with 14 bases between them. CDR3 in amino acids: CASSALSDVNYGYTF. Here the CDR3 DNA reads TGTGCCAGCAGCGCCCTTTCGGACGTAAACTATGGCTACACCTTC.

V is TRBV28 and J is TRBJ1-3, with D hard to call. V was trimmed by 1 base and J by 0 bases, leaving 13 bases between them. The CDR3 has 17 amino acids. CDR1 and CDR2 from the germline V gene are MDHEN and SYDVKM. The CDR3 is CASSLYRGGSSGNTIYF. DNA of the CDR3: TGTGCCAGCAGTTTATATCGAGGCGGGAGCTCTGGAAACACCATATATTTT.

The V call is TRBV19, the J call TRBJ1-2; 7 bases are shared with TRBD1. After removal of 6 bases from V and 7 bases from J, the junction contained 11 bases not matched to a gene. The V gene's germline CDR1 is LNHDA and CDR2 SQIVND (reference sequence). The CDR3 runs to 14 residues. For the CDR3, the DNA is TGTGCCAGTAGCCCGGGACAGACCAGGCGTGGCTACACCTTC. This translates into CASSPGQTRRGYTF.

The chain uses TRBV18 and TRBJ1-2; the D gene is possibly TRBD1 (5 bases). CDR1 and CDR2 from the germline V gene are KGHSH and LQKENI. V shed 3 bases and J shed 4 bases, with 9 bases lying between them. This CDR3 region has 13 residues. The CDR3 loop is CASSPGTGYGYTF. CDR3 coding DNA: TGTGCCAGCTCACCCGGGACGGGCTATGGCTACACCTTC.

This clone has only one observation. The V gene is TRBV11-2, the J gene TRBJ2-3; TRBD2 might be the D (5 bases). Germline CDR1 SGHAT, CDR2 FQNNGV. The CDR3 extends over 15 amino acids. V was shortened by 3 bases and J by 0 bases, with 10 bases between the two germline ends. Written as DNA, the CDR3 is TGTGCCAGCAGCTTGGAGGAGGCGAGCACAGATACGCAGTATTTT. Amino acids: CASSLEEASTDTQYF.

The chain has TRBV19 and TRBJ1-1, with TRBD1 matching 8 bases. The V gene's germline CDR1 is LNHDA and CDR2 SQIVND (reference sequence). The trim removed 6 bases at V and 5 bases at J, leaving 5 bases unmatched. The CDR3 loop spans 13 amino acids. The CDR3 nucleotides are TGTGCCAGTAGGGGAACAGGGGGAACTGAAGCTTTCTTT. Its translation: CASRGTGGTEAFF.

DNA of the CDR3: TGTGCCAGCAGCTGGGACTACGCTCCCGGGGAGCTGTTTTTT. It specifies CASSWDYAPGELFF. This chain uses TRBV7-9 with TRBJ2-2, with 7 bases fitting TRBD2. V lost 4 bases, J lost 6 bases, and 5 bases stayed unmatched. In germline, CDR1 is SEHNR, CDR2 FQNEAQ (reference sequence). This CDR3 has 14 residues.

The V and J genes are TRBV18 and TRBJ1-3; D is uncertain. V shed 2 bases and J shed 2 bases, with 10 bases lying between them. In germline, CDR1 is KGHSH, CDR2 LQKENI. The CDR3 contains 15 residues. Written as DNA, the CDR3 is TGTGCCAGCTCACCAGGGTTTCGGGCTGGAAACACCATATATTTT. Amino acid sequence: CASSPGFRAGNTIYF.

The gene calls are TRBV24-1 and TRBJ2-7; 8 nucleotides line up with TRBD2. V was pared by 9 bases and J by 3 bases, with 39 bases of the junction left unmatched. The CDR3 consists of 24 residues. Per germline, CDR1 KGHDR and CDR2 SFDVKD. The CDR3 DNA sequence: TGTGCCACCCCAGTAGGGTTCATACACGGGGTCCTAGGGTATGGTAGCGGGACATACTACGAGCAGTACTTC. Translation: CATPVGFIHGVLGYGSGTYYEQYF.

This clone was detected only once. The V call is TRBV9, the J call TRBJ1-1; a weak D match, TRBD1 (5 bases). CDR1 SGDLS and CDR2 YYNGEE come from the germline V gene. V lost 3 bases, J lost 0 bases, and 15 bases lay in between. This CDR3 spans 16 amino acids. The CDR3 bases are TGTGCCAGCAGCGCTGCTACGACAGCAATGAACACTGAAGCTTTCTTT. Amino acid sequence: CASSAATTAMNTEAFF.

The chain uses TRBV19 and TRBJ2-7, with D maybe TRBD2 (6 bases). CDR3 size: 15 residues. Trimming took off 0 bases at V and 6 bases at J, with 15 bases between the two ends. Germline values: CDR1 LNHDA, CDR2 SQIVND (reference sequence). CDR3 amino acids: CASSIEAGPGREQYF. The CDR3 coding sequence is TGTGCCAGTAGTATAGAGGCGGGACCGGGCCGCGAGCAGTACTTC.

The chain links TRBV6-2 or TRBV6-3 to TRBJ2-3; D unclear. The CDR3 covers 14 residues. Germline CDR1 and CDR2: MNHEY and SVGEGT. The V end lost 3 bases, the J end lost 4 bases, and 11 bases lay between the germline ends. The CDR3 is CASSYSSRPDTQYF. CDR3 bases: TGTGCCAGCAGTTATAGTTCCCGTCCAGATACGCAGTATTTT.